Presented here are 14 T cell receptor beta chains from one specimen sequenced in a study of blood T cell repertoires in COVID-19. The protocol was immunoSEQ multiplex PCR, while the TCRdb copy is restricted to in-frame clones and leaves out a portion. The profile covers more than 70,000 clones, with over 75% appearing a single time and 3.8% taken by the ten largest. The sequencing input was peripheral blood. The receptors were gathered from a man in his fifties or sixties with acute or convalescent COVID-19.

The chain has TRBV18 and TRBJ1-1; D uncertain. CDR1 is KGHSH, CDR2 LQKENI, per germline. Trimming cost V 3 bases and J 3 bases, with 8 bases left between them. There are 13 residues in the CDR3. The DNA of the CDR3 is TGTGCCAGCTCACCCCTGTCCGACACTGAAGCTTTCTTT. Translated: CASSPLSDTEAFF. Full variable domain (rest looked up from reference TRBV18 and TRBJ1-1): NAGVMQNPRHLVRRRGQEARLRCSPMKGHSHVYWYRQLPEEGLKFMVYLQKENIIDESGMPKERFSAEFPKEGPSILRIQQVVRGDSAAYFCASSPLSDTEAFFGQGTRLTVV.

The sample holds a few counts of this clone. The chain combines TRBV19 with TRBJ1-1; 10 bases are a match to TRBD1. CDR3 length: 13 residues. Per the germline V gene, CDR1 is LNHDA and CDR2 is SQIVND (reference sequence). V was pared by 3 bases and J by 11 bases, with 6 bases of the junction left unmatched. DNA of the CDR3: TGTGCCAGTAGTATCGGACAGGGGGTAAAGGCTTTCTTT. Its protein is CASSIGQGVKAFF.

The rearrangement links TRBV5-1 to TRBJ2-5, with D tentatively TRBD1 (6 bases). There are 14 residues in the CDR3. CDR1 SGHRS and CDR2 YFSETQ come from the germline V gene. Trimming left V 5 bases short and J 4 bases short, with 15 bases between. The CDR3: CASRTQGSVETQYF. The CDR3 coding sequence is TGCGCCAGCAGGACGCAGGGGAGCGTAGAGACCCAGTACTTC.

This clone was seen a few times. The rearrangement links TRBV27 to TRBJ1-2; 9 bases map to TRBD1. CDR3 length: 13 residues. Trimming took 6 bases from V and 8 from J; bases not matched to a gene: 7. The germline V gene encodes CDR1 MNHEY and CDR2 SMNVEV (reference sequence). The CDR3 nucleotides read TGTGCCAGCAGCCCGGGACAGGGTGCGGGCTACACCTTC. It specifies CASSPGQGAGYTF.

The V and J genes are TRBV30 and TRBJ2-7, with D tentatively TRBD1 (5 bases). Germline CDR1 GTSNPN, CDR2 SVGIG (reference sequence). Trimming left V 4 bases short and J 2 bases short, with 9 bases between. This CDR3 is 12 amino acids long. The CDR3 region has the DNA TGTGCCTGGAATCTACAGGCCTACGAGCAGTACTTC. This codes for CAWNLQAYEQYF.

Comments on this clone: The junction departs from germline at one end; a sequencing error may be responsible. This sequence joins TRBV2 and TRBJ2-1, with 7 bases fitting TRBD1. Germline CDR1 reads SNHLY; CDR2 reads FYNNEI. There are 12 residues in the CDR3. CDR3 sequence (DNA): TGTGCCAGCAGGGAGGCCGGGACAGCGAAAATCTTC. As protein: CASREAGTAKIF. Using reference TRBV2 and TRBJ2-1 for the parts outside the CDR3, the full variable domain is EPEVTQTPSHQVTQMGQEVILRCVPISNHLYFYWYRQILGQKVEFLVSFYNNEISEKSEIFDDQFSVERPDGSNFTLKIRSTKLEDSAMYFCASREAGTAKIFGPGTRLTVL.

The chain has TRBV29-1 and TRBJ1-1; TRBD1 matches at 8 bases. The CDR3 length is 13 residues. Germline assignment: CDR1 SQVTM and CDR2 ANQGSEA. The J segment lost 5 bases and the V segment lost 2 bases, leaving 4 bases of the junction unmatched. The CDR3 here is CSVEQGAGTEAFF. In nucleotides, the CDR3 is TGCAGCGTTGAACAGGGGGCAGGGACTGAAGCTTTCTTT. Full variable domain (missing parts from reference TRBV29-1 and TRBJ1-1): SAVISQKPSRDICQRGTSLTIQCQVDSQVTMMFWYRQQPGQSLTLIATANQGSEATYESGFVIDKFPISRPNLTFSTLTVSNMSPEDSSIYLCSVEQGAGTEAFFGQGTRLTVV.

The J gene is TRBJ1-3, the V gene TRBV11-2; D perhaps matches TRBD1 (5 bases). CDR3 length equals 16 residues. The germline V and J ends were trimmed by 5 bases and 0 bases, with 14 bases remaining between them. CDR1 SGHAT and CDR2 FQNNGV come from the germline V gene. In nucleotides, the CDR3 is TGTGCCAGCAGCCCTCTCACCCAGGGCTCTGGAAACACCATATATTTT. Its protein is CASSPLTQGSGNTIYF.

This chain uses TRBV5-1 with TRBJ1-1; D gene uncertain. The length of the CDR3 is 15 residues. Trimming shortened V by 0 bases and J by 0 bases, and 9 bases separated the two germline ends. Germline V CDR1 and CDR2: SGHRS, YFSETQ. CDR3 amino acids: CASSLGKEMNTEAFF. As DNA, the CDR3 is TGCGCCAGCAGCTTGGGTAAGGAGATGAACACTGAAGCTTTCTTT.

The rearrangement joins TRBV5-1 to TRBJ2-7, with TRBD1 as a possible D gene (5 bases). Germline loops: CDR1 SGHRS, CDR2 YFSETQ. The CDR3 is made up of 14 amino acids. Trimming shortened V by 0 bases and J by 6 bases, and 13 bases separated the two germline ends. The CDR3 loop is CASSLDGARGEQYF. The CDR3 nucleotides read TGCGCCAGCAGCTTGGATGGGGCTCGTGGCGAGCAGTACTTC.

The V gene is TRBV13, the J gene TRBJ2-3; 7 nucleotides agree with TRBD2. The CDR3 is 14 amino acids. Germline V gene sequence: CDR1 PRHDT, CDR2 FYEKMQ (reference sequence). J was trimmed by 5 bases and V by 5 bases; bases with no gene match: 7. The CDR3 sequence: CASSPAGFLDTQYF. The CDR3 DNA sequence: TGTGCCAGCAGCCCAGCGGGATTCCTAGATACGCAGTATTTT.

The rearrangement joins TRBV3-1 (or the pseudogene TRBV3-2) to TRBJ2-1; tentatively, D is TRBD2 (6 bases). Germline V gene sequence: CDR1 LGHDT, CDR2 YNNKEL (reference sequence). This CDR3 is 14 amino acids long. V lost 0 bases and J lost 9, with 12 bases in between. The CDR3 nucleotides read TGTGCCAGCAGCCAAGAGGCGGGGCGGTCTGAGCAGTTCTTC. This codes for CASSQEAGRSEQFF.

The count of this clone is one. The chain uses TRBV7-3 and TRBJ2-3; D may be TRBD1 (6 bases). V was cut by 4 bases and J by 1 base, with 9 bases left in between. The CDR3 runs to 14 residues. Looked up from germline, CDR1 is SGHTA and CDR2 is FQGTGA. The CDR3 DNA reads as TGTGCCAGCAGCTGGGACACGGGCACAGATACGCAGTATTTT. It specifies CASSWDTGTDTQYF.

The chain links TRBV7-9 to TRBJ2-5, with a possible D match to TRBD1 (6 bases). Trimming cost V 1 base and J 4 bases, with 10 bases left between them. The CDR3 is made up of 14 amino acids. Germline V gene lookup returns CDR1 SEHNR and CDR2 FQNEAQ (reference sequence). The CDR3 coding sequence is TGTGCCAGCAGCTTAGGCTCAGGGGTAGAGACCCAGTACTTC. Translating gives CASSLGSGVETQYF.